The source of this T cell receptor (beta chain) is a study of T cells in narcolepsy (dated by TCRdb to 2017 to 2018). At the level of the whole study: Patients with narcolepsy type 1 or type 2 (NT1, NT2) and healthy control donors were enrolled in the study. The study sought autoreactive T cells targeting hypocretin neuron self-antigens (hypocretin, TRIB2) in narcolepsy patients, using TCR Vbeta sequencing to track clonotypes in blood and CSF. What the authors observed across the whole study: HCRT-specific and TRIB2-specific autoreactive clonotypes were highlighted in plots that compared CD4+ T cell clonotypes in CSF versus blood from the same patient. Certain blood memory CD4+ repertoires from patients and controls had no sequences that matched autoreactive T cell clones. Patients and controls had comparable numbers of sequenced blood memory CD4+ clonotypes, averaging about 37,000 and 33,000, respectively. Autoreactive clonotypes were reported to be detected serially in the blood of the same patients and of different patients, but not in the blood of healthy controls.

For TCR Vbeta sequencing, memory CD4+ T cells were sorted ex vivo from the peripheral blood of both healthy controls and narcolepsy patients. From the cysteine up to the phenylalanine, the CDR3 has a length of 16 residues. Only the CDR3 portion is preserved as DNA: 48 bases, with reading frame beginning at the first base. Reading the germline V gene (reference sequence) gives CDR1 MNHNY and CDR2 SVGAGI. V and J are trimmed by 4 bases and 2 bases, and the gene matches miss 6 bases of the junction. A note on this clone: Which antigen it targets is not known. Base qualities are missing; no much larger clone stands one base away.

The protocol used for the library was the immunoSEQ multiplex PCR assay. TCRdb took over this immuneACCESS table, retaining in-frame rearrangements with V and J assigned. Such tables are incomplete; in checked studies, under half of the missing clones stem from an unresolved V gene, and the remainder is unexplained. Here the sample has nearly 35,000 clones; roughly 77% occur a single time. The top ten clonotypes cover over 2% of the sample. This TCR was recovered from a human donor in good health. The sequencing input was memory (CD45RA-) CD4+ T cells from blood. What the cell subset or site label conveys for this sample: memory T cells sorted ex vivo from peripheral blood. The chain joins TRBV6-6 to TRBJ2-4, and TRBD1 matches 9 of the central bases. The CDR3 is CASSFSTGGTKNIQYF. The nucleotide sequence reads TGTGCCAGCAGTTTCAGTACAGGGGGCACCAAAAACATTCAGTACTTC.